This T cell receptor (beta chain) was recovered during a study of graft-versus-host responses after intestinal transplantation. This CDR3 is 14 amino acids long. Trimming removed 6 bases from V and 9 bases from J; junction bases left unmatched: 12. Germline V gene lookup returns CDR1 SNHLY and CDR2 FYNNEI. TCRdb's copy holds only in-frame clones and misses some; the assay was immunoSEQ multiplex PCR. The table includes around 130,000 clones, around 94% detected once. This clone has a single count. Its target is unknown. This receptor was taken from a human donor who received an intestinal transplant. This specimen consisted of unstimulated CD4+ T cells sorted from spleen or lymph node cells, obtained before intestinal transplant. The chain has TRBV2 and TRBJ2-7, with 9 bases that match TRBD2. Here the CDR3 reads CASSSSGGPGGQYF. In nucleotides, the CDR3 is TGTGCCAGCAGCAGTAGCGGGGGCCCCGGCGGGCAGTACTTC.